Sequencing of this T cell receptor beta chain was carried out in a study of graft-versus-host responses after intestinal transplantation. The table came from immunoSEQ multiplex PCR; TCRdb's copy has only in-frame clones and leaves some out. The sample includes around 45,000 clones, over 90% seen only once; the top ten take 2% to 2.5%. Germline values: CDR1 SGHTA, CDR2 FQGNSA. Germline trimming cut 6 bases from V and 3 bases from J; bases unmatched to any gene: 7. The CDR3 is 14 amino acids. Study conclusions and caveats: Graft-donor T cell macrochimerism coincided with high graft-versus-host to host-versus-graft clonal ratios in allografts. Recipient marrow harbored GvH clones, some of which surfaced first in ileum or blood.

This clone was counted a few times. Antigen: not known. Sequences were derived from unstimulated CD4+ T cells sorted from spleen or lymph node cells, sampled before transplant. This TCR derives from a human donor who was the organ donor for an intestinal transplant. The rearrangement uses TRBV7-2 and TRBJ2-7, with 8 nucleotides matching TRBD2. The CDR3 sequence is CASSPGLANYEQYF. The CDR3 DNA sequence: TGTGCCAGCAGTCCAGGACTAGCCAACTACGAGCAGTACTTC.